A single sample is the source of the 15 T cell receptor beta chains below, sequenced in a study of CD8 T cells in Susac syndrome. RNA in amounts of roughly 0.5 to 1 ug was reverse transcribed with random hexamers. One entry per CDR3 protein, called by TCRdb with MiXCR from the immunoSEQ multiplex PCR reads. The table shows 150,000 to 200,000 distinct CDR3 sequences, with about 93% occurring only once. The sequenced sample consisted of CD4+ T cells from PBMCs. These receptor sequences come from a human donor in good health.

This clonotype was recorded a few times. This sequence joins TRBV7-9 and TRBJ2-7, with D possibly matching TRBD1 (6 bases). Germline loops: CDR1 SEHNR, CDR2 FQNEAQ (reference sequence). Trimming cost V 5 bases and J 5 bases, with 10 bases left between them. The CDR3 is 12 residues long. CDR3 sequence reads: CASSLTGNEQYF. As DNA, the CDR3 is TGTGCCAGCAGCCTAACAGGGAACGAGCAGTACTTC.

V and J are TRBV7-2 and TRBJ2-1; D not certain. The germline gives CDR1 SGHTA, CDR2 FQGNSA. There are 12 residues in the CDR3. Trimming pared 4 bases from V and 2 bases from J, leaving 3 bases between. Written as DNA, the CDR3 is TGTGCCAGCAGCTACCCCTACAATGAGCAGTTCTTC. It specifies CASSYPYNEQFF.

The chain uses TRBV5-4 and TRBJ2-5; D is perhaps TRBD1 (6 bases). Trimming removed 3 bases at V and 10 bases at J, with 16 bases between. Germline assignment: CDR1 SGHNT and CDR2 YYREEE (reference sequence). The CDR3 extends over 13 amino acids. CDR3 sequence reads: CASSSPLTGDQYF. Written as DNA, the CDR3 is TGTGCCAGCAGCTCTCCGTTGACAGGTGACCAGTACTTC.

The rearrangement uses TRBV28 and TRBJ2-4; maybe TRBD2 (5 bases). Per the germline V gene, CDR1 is MDHEN and CDR2 is SYDVKM. The V and J ends lost 3 bases and 7 bases respectively, with 10 bases between them. The CDR3 covers 13 residues. The CDR3 reads CASSLGVRNIQYF. The DNA of the CDR3 is TGTGCCAGCAGTTTGGGAGTTCGGAACATTCAGTACTTC.

The V and J genes are TRBV21-1 and TRBJ2-3; TRBD2, the table's D call, lacks a check against the DNA. TRBV21-1 is termed a pseudogene. This CDR3 comprises 17 residues. Here the CDR3 reads CASSKGDTSGVTDTQYF. For the CDR3, the DNA is TGTGCCAGCAGCAAAGGGGATACTAGCGGGGTCACAGATACGCAGTATTTT.

The rearrangement links TRBV11-2 to TRBJ1-1, with D perhaps matching TRBD1 (6 bases). Trimming pared 1 base from V and 3 bases from J, leaving 18 bases between. The germline V gene has CDR1 SGHAT and CDR2 FQNNGV. The CDR3 is 17 amino acids. The CDR3 DNA reads TGTGCCAGCAGCTTAGGAGATACAGGGTGGTCTGACACTGAAGCTTTCTTT. Residues: CASSLGDTGWSDTEAFF.

The chain combines TRBV20-1 with TRBJ2-7; D perhaps matches TRBD2 (6 bases). Germline V gives CDR1 DFQATT, CDR2 SNEGSKA (reference sequence). Trimming removed 7 bases at V and 2 bases at J, with 21 bases between. This CDR3 is built from 15 residues. The CDR3 DNA reads TGCAGTGTCACTCGTCCGGGGACTTACGCCTACGAGCAGTACTTC. Amino acid sequence: CSVTRPGTYAYEQYF.

The chain joins TRBV6-5 to TRBJ2-2; D is ambiguous. The CDR3 extends over 14 amino acids. Germline CDR1 is MNHEY and CDR2 is SVGAGI. V lost 6 bases and J lost 4, with 12 bases in between. CDR3 amino acids: CASRPILITGELFF. The DNA of the CDR3 is TGTGCCAGCAGGCCCATACTAATCACCGGGGAGCTGTTTTTT.

V is TRBV7-9 and J is TRBJ1-6; D call uncertain. Trimming left V 6 bases short and J 8 bases short, with 17 bases between. The CDR3 is 15 residues long. Germline-derived CDR1 and CDR2 are SEHNR and FQNEAQ (reference sequence). The CDR3 protein is CASRPSPTGDSPLHF. CDR3 DNA sequence: TGTGCCAGCAGACCGTCGCCTACGGGAGATTCACCCCTCCACTTT.

The rearrangement joins TRBV7-9 to TRBJ1-1; the D is unclear. The CDR3 sequence is 11 residues long. Trimming shortened V by 1 base and J by 6 bases, and 3 bases separated the two germline ends. Per germline, CDR1 SEHNR and CDR2 FQNEAQ (reference sequence). The CDR3 nucleotides are TGTGCCAGCAGCTTAGGGTCTGAAGCTTTCTTT. It is translated as CASSLGSEAFF.

The V call is TRBV18, the J call TRBJ1-4; D gene ambiguous. Per germline, CDR1 KGHSH and CDR2 LQKENI. V lost 6 bases and J lost 0, with 11 bases in between. This CDR3 is 15 amino acids long. The chain's CDR3 is CASSLDPATNEKLFF. In nucleotides, the CDR3 is TGTGCCAGCTCTCTGGACCCTGCAACTAATGAAAAACTGTTTTTT.

The chain has TRBV29-1 and TRBJ2-7; the match to TRBD2 covers 8 bases. Germline-derived CDR1 and CDR2 are SQVTM and ANQGSEA. CDR3 size: 14 residues. V lost 7 bases to trimming and J lost 4 bases; unmatched junction nucleotides: 12. CDR3 in amino acids: CSAVPGLVPYEQYF. The CDR3 region has the DNA TGCAGCGCAGTACCGGGACTAGTCCCGTACGAGCAGTACTTC.

The chain joins TRBV20-1 to TRBJ1-1; no definite D call. Looked up from germline, CDR1 is DFQATT and CDR2 is SNEGSKA (reference sequence). This CDR3 spans 12 amino acids. Trimming left V 3 bases short and J 1 base short, with 6 bases between. CDR3 coding DNA: TGCAGTGCTAGGTCGGGGAACACTGAAGCTTTCTTT. Translation gives CSARSGNTEAFF.

This clonotype has just one count. The rearrangement uses TRBV7-8 and TRBJ2-5; 14 bases match TRBD2. Germline V gene data show CDR1 as SGHVS and CDR2 as FQNEAQ. The CDR3 extends over 15 amino acids. J gave up 5 bases and V 1 base, and 0 bases lay outside the gene matches. CDR3 region: CASSLGTSGGETQYF. The CDR3 DNA is TGTGCCAGCAGCTTAGGGACTAGCGGGGGGGAGACCCAGTACTTC.

The J gene is TRBJ2-5, the V gene TRBV3-1; 9 bases agree with TRBD1. Germline lookup yields CDR1 LGHDT and CDR2 YNNKEL (reference sequence). The CDR3 is 14 amino acids. Trimming took 2 bases from V and 5 from J; bases not matched to a gene: 3. The CDR3 DNA follows: TGTGCCAGCAGCCAACAACAGGGGGCGGAGACCCAGTACTTC. Its translation: CASSQQQGAETQYF.